These T cell receptor beta chains were read from a single sample in a study of T-cell reconstitution after alpha-beta-depleted transplantation in children. TCRdb independently ran MiXCR on the PCR reads; one entry per CDR3 protein. The sample gives a few hundred thousand distinct CDR3 sequences, over 20% of which show up once; just over 35% is in the top ten. Sequenced material: PBMCs, taken before TCRalphabeta/CD19-depleted stem cell transplant. These receptors all come from a boy under two years old with Wiskott-Aldrich syndrome, due to receive a stem cell transplant. Each CDR3 is given with its conserved first and last residue. The order of the fields is J gene, V gene, clone size, D gene, CDR3 DNA, CDR3 protein. A D gene is named only where the DNA matches it firmly. Only some rows state a clone size, as once, few, many or a class for expanded clones.

J gene: TRBJ2-3; V gene: TRBV12-3/TRBV12-4; clone size: .; D gene: .; CDR3 DNA: TGTGCCAGCATTGGGAGGATTCGGGGACATACGCAGTATTTT; CDR3 protein: CASIGRIRGHTQYF
J gene: TRBJ2-7; V gene: TRBV5-1; clone size: .; D gene: .; CDR3 DNA: TGCGCCAGCACCCGACAGAGCCTAGCCAACGAGCAGTACTTC; CDR3 protein: CASTRQSLANEQYF
J gene: TRBJ1-1; V gene: TRBV5-1; clone size: few; D gene: TRBD1; CDR3 DNA: TGCGCCAGCAGCGCGGGAGGGACAGTTGAAGCTTTCTTT; CDR3 protein: CASSAGGTVEAFF
J gene: TRBJ2-1; V gene: TRBV10-2; clone size: .; D gene: .; CDR3 DNA: TGCGCCAGCAGTGAGTTCCTAGGGGGGGAGCAGTTCTTC; CDR3 protein: CASSEFLGGEQFF
J gene: TRBJ1-5; V gene: TRBV27; clone size: few; D gene: .; CDR3 DNA: TGTGCCAGCAGTTTAGTGGGCTATAGCAATCAGCCCCAGCATTTT; CDR3 protein: CASSLVGYSNQPQHF
J gene: TRBJ2-7; V gene: TRBV2; clone size: few; D gene: TRBD2; CDR3 DNA: TGTGCCAGCAGTGCGGGGACTAGCGGAATCTACGAGCAGTACTTC; CDR3 protein: CASSAGTSGIYEQYF
J gene: TRBJ1-5; V gene: TRBV5-1; clone size: .; D gene: .; CDR3 DNA: TGCGCCAGCAGCTTGGCTTTGGACCAGCCCCAGCATTTT; CDR3 protein: CASSLALDQPQHF
J gene: TRBJ2-7; V gene: TRBV15; clone size: few; D gene: .; CDR3 DNA: TGTGCCACCAGCAGAGATCCGGGGGCGCTGTACGAGCAGTACTTC; CDR3 protein: CATSRDPGALYEQYF
J gene: TRBJ1-6; V gene: TRBV20-1; clone size: .; D gene: .; CDR3 DNA: TGCAGTGCTAGAGTCTCAGGGTCGCATTCACCCCTCCACTTT; CDR3 protein: CSARVSGSHSPLHF
J gene: TRBJ2-7; V gene: TRBV20-1; clone size: .; D gene: TRBD2; CDR3 DNA: TGCAGTGCTAATCCCCTGGTAGCGGGAGGGACAAGCGAGCAGTACTTC; CDR3 protein: CSANPLVAGGTSEQYF
J gene: TRBJ2-5; V gene: TRBV5-1; clone size: once; D gene: TRBD2; CDR3 DNA: TGCGCCAGCAGCTTAGATAGCGGGGGAGAGACCCAGTACTTC; CDR3 protein: CASSLDSGGETQYF
J gene: TRBJ2-2; V gene: TRBV6-6; clone size: few; D gene: .; CDR3 DNA: TGTGCCAGCAGTTACTCGACTGGGGAGCTGTTTTTT; CDR3 protein: CASSYSTGELFF
J gene: TRBJ1-5; V gene: TRBV19; clone size: few; D gene: .; CDR3 DNA: TGTGCCAGTAGGTTAAACCGAATCTCGCCGGATCAGCCCCAGCATTTT; CDR3 protein: CASRLNRISPDQPQHF
J gene: TRBJ2-7; V gene: TRBV27; clone size: .; D gene: TRBD2; CDR3 DNA: TGTGCCAGCAGTTCCCTTAGCGGGGGCTCCTACGAGCAGTACTTC; CDR3 protein: CASSSLSGGSYEQYF
J gene: TRBJ2-3; V gene: TRBV27; clone size: .; D gene: TRBD2; CDR3 DNA: TGTGCCAGCAGTGTGCTAGCGGGAAGCACAGATGCGCAGTATTTT; CDR3 protein: CASSVLAGSTDAQYF
J gene: TRBJ2-1; V gene: TRBV11-2; clone size: .; D gene: TRBD2; CDR3 DNA: TGTGCCAGCAGCTTAGCCCGGAGACTAGCGGGAGCCAATGAGCAGTTCTTC; CDR3 protein: CASSLARRLAGANEQFF
J gene: TRBJ2-1; V gene: TRBV11-1; clone size: few; D gene: TRBD2; CDR3 DNA: TGTGCCAGCAGCTTAGCTTCGGCTAGCGGGAGTTTTAGGAATGAGCAGTTCTTC; CDR3 protein: CASSLASASGSFRNEQFF
J gene: TRBJ2-7; V gene: TRBV9; clone size: few; D gene: TRBD1; CDR3 DNA: TGTGCCAGCAGCGGCGGGACAGGGGGCTACGAGCAGTACTTC; CDR3 protein: CASSGGTGGYEQYF
J gene: TRBJ2-3; V gene: TRBV30; clone size: few; D gene: .; CDR3 DNA: TGTGCCTGGAGGGGAAGCACAGATACGCAGTATTTT; CDR3 protein: CAWRGSTDTQYF
J gene: TRBJ2-1; V gene: TRBV9; clone size: .; D gene: TRBD1; CDR3 DNA: TGTGCCAGCAGCGTAGTGACAGGGCCCTACAATGAGCAGTTCTTC; CDR3 protein: CASSVVTGPYNEQFF
J gene: TRBJ2-5; V gene: TRBV5-1; clone size: once; D gene: .; CDR3 DNA: TGCGCCAGCAGCTTGGTGGAGTCACGGGAGACCCAGTACTTC; CDR3 protein: CASSLVESRETQYF
J gene: TRBJ2-1; V gene: TRBV9; clone size: few; D gene: TRBD2; CDR3 DNA: TGTGCCAGCACCGAAGCGGGACTCTCCTACAATGAGCAGTTCTTC; CDR3 protein: CASTEAGLSYNEQFF
J gene: TRBJ2-3; V gene: TRBV20-1; clone size: many; D gene: TRBD2; CDR3 DNA: TGCAGTGCTAGAGATGGTAGCGGGAGGAGGGATACGCAGTATTTT; CDR3 protein: CSARDGSGRRDTQYF
J gene: TRBJ2-1; V gene: TRBV12-3/TRBV12-4; clone size: .; D gene: TRBD2; CDR3 DNA: TGTGCCAGCAGTTTTCAGACTAGCGGGAGCTCCTACAATGAGCAGTTCTTC; CDR3 protein: CASSFQTSGSSYNEQFF
J gene: TRBJ2-3; V gene: TRBV3-1; clone size: .; D gene: .; CDR3 DNA: TGTGCCAGCAGCCCGAGACGGACTCAACCGGTGATAGATACGCAGTATTTT; CDR3 protein: CASSPRRTQPVIDTQYF
J gene: TRBJ2-5; V gene: TRBV5-1; clone size: .; D gene: TRBD2; CDR3 DNA: TGCGCCAGCAACGCCGATTCGGGAGGATTTGAGACCCAGTACTTC; CDR3 protein: CASNADSGGFETQYF
J gene: TRBJ1-4; V gene: TRBV20-1; clone size: few; D gene: .; CDR3 DNA: TGCAGTGCTAGAGATATAAGCTCGGCTAATGAAAAACTGTTTTTT; CDR3 protein: CSARDISSANEKLFF
J gene: TRBJ2-5; V gene: TRBV20-1; clone size: .; D gene: TRBD1; CDR3 DNA: TGCAGTGCTAGAGATGCGCGACAGGGGGCCCTCCGGGAGACCCAGTACTTC; CDR3 protein: CSARDARQGALRETQYF
J gene: TRBJ1-2; V gene: TRBV10-3; clone size: few; D gene: .; CDR3 DNA: TGTGCCATCAGCCCAGACAGGAGCCGGCGCAACTATGGCTACACCTTC; CDR3 protein: CAISPDRSRRNYGYTF
J gene: TRBJ1-1; V gene: TRBV14; clone size: .; D gene: .; CDR3 DNA: TGTGCCAGCAGCAGTGTCGGGTGGACTGAAGCTTTCTTT; CDR3 protein: CASSSVGWTEAFF
J gene: TRBJ2-3; V gene: TRBV3-1; clone size: .; D gene: .; CDR3 DNA: TGTGCCAGCAGCCAAGAAAGAGTAGCGGATACGCAGTATTTT; CDR3 protein: CASSQERVADTQYF
J gene: TRBJ2-2; V gene: TRBV5-1; clone size: few; D gene: TRBD2; CDR3 DNA: TGCGCCAGCAGCTTGACTAGCGGGAATCAGTACGGGGAGCTGTTTTTT; CDR3 protein: CASSLTSGNQYGELFF
J gene: TRBJ2-7; V gene: TRBV5-1; clone size: .; D gene: TRBD2; CDR3 DNA: TGCGCCAGCAGCTCGAGATTTAGCGGGACGCCTTCCTACGAGCAGTACTTC; CDR3 protein: CASSSRFSGTPSYEQYF
J gene: TRBJ2-1; V gene: TRBV29-1; clone size: few; D gene: .; CDR3 DNA: TGCAGCGTTCGTGGAGTTGGGCCGAAGGGTGAGCAGTTCTTC; CDR3 protein: CSVRGVGPKGEQFF
J gene: TRBJ1-5; V gene: TRBV6-1; clone size: .; D gene: .; CDR3 DNA: TGTGCCAGCAGCACCCTCCGGGGTCAGCCCCAGCATTTT; CDR3 protein: CASSTLRGQPQHF
J gene: TRBJ1-1; V gene: TRBV6-5; clone size: .; D gene: .; CDR3 DNA: TGTGCCGTACTCGGGGGGAACACTGAAGCTTTCTTT; CDR3 protein: CAVLGGNTEAFF
J gene: TRBJ2-3; V gene: TRBV20-1; clone size: .; D gene: .; CDR3 DNA: TGCAGTGCTAGAGAAGTCGGGAGTGCAGATACGCAGTATTTT; CDR3 protein: CSAREVGSADTQYF
J gene: TRBJ2-3; V gene: TRBV5-1; clone size: .; D gene: TRBD2; CDR3 DNA: TGCGCCAGCAGCTTGGTAGCGGGAGGGTACACAGATACGCAGTATTTT; CDR3 protein: CASSLVAGGYTDTQYF
J gene: TRBJ1-1; V gene: TRBV12-3/TRBV12-4; clone size: few; D gene: .; CDR3 DNA: TGTGCCAGCAGTCCCTTAGGGGGGGGCTTTGAAGCTTTCTTT; CDR3 protein: CASSPLGGGFEAFF
J gene: TRBJ1-2; V gene: TRBV20-1; clone size: few; D gene: TRBD1; CDR3 DNA: TGCAGTGCTGGACAGGGCGGGGGCTTC; CDR3 protein: CSAGQGGGF
J gene: TRBJ1-2; V gene: TRBV29-1; clone size: .; D gene: TRBD1; CDR3 DNA: TGCAGCGTTGACGACAGGGCTGGTGGCTACACCTTC; CDR3 protein: CSVDDRAGGYTF